A single sample gave rise to the 20 T cell receptor beta chains below, sequenced in a study of T cell changes during pregnancy in multiple sclerosis. TCRdb's copy holds only in-frame clones and misses some; the assay was immunoSEQ multiplex PCR. The sample lists about 84,000 clones, over 90% seen once, with roughly 2.5% in the top ten. Sample: peripheral blood, taken in the third trimester of pregnancy. Receptor source: a female donor with multiple sclerosis, enrolled in a pregnancy study.

The chain combines TRBV6-1 with TRBJ1-1, with D possibly TRBD1 on 5 matching bases. V gave up 8 bases and J gave up 0 bases, with 10 bases separating them. In germline, CDR1 is MNHNS, CDR2 SASEGT. The CDR3 consists of 13 residues. The CDR3 DNA reads as TGTGCCAGCGGGGGGTGGGTGAACACTGAAGCTTTCTTT. This translates into CASGGWVNTEAFF.

The J gene is TRBJ1-6, the V gene TRBV10-3, with 7 bases fitting TRBD1. Germline values: CDR1 ENHRY, CDR2 SYGVKD. There are 18 residues in the CDR3. Losses at the gene ends were 4 bases for V and 0 bases for J; bases not matched to a gene: 9. CDR3 bases: TGTGCCATCAGTGTGGGACAGACCCTGAGCTCCTATAATTCACCCCTCCACTTT. Its translation is CAISVGQTLSSYNSPLHF.

This chain joins TRBV12-5 and TRBJ1-2, with 8 bases aligning to TRBD1. Trimming took 0 bases from V and 3 from J; bases not matched to a gene: 12. The CDR3 consists of 18 residues. Germline V gene lookup returns CDR1 LGHNT and CDR2 FRNRAP. DNA of the CDR3: TGTGCTAGTGGTTTGGTACCCAAACAGGACAGGGTGTACTATGGCTACACCTTC. It specifies CASGLVPKQDRVYYGYTF. Complete variable domain (other parts from reference TRBV12-5 and TRBJ1-2): DARVTQTPRHKVTEMGQEVTMRCQPILGHNTVFWYRQTMMQGLELLAYFRNRAPLDDSGMPKDRFSAEMPDATLATLKIQPSEPRDSAVYFCASGLVPKQDRVYYGYTFGSGTRLTVV.

This clone was observed a handful of times. The V call is TRBV6-1, the J call TRBJ1-1, with 7 bases aligning to TRBD1. Germline assignment: CDR1 MNHNS and CDR2 SASEGT. There are 15 residues in the CDR3. The junction had 4 bases not matched to a gene; V was cut back by 0 bases and J by 3 bases. As DNA, the CDR3 is TGTGCCAGCAGTGAAGCGGGGACAGCTCACACTGAAGCTTTCTTT. Residues: CASSEAGTAHTEAFF.

V and J are TRBV9 and TRBJ2-7, with D tentatively TRBD2 (6 bases). CDR3 length: 15 residues. Germline V gene lookup returns CDR1 SGDLS and CDR2 YYNGEE. V was cut by 4 bases and J by 3 bases, with 17 bases left in between. The CDR3 sequence is CASSPQGGVHYEQYF. CDR3 nucleotides: TGTGCCAGCAGCCCCCAGGGCGGGGTGCACTACGAGCAGTACTTC.

In DNA form, the CDR3 reads TGTGCCAGCAGTCGATGGAACAGGGGTGGAACAGATACGCAGTATTTT. Its protein is CASSRWNRGGTDTQYF. The chain recombines TRBV28 with TRBJ2-3; TRBD1 matches 7 bases. CDR3 length: 16 residues. CDR1 MDHEN and CDR2 SYDVKM come from the germline V gene. V gave up 5 bases and J gave up 3 bases; unmatched junction bases: 11.

This chain connects TRBV9 to TRBJ2-7; 8 bases fit TRBD2. Germline CDR1 is SGDLS and CDR2 is YYNGEE. V shed 4 bases, J shed 4 bases, and the junction held 7 bases outside the gene matches. This CDR3 has 14 residues. The CDR3 protein is CASSSYPGGYEQYF. In DNA, the CDR3 is TGTGCCAGCAGCTCCTATCCGGGGGGGTACGAGCAGTACTTC. Full variable domain (missing parts from reference TRBV9 and TRBJ2-7): DSGVTQTPKHLITATGQRVTLRCSPRSGDLSVYWYQQSLDQGLQFLIQYYNGEERAKGNILERFSAQQFPDLHSELNLSSLELGDSALYFCASSSYPGGYEQYFGPGTRLTVT.

The chain recombines TRBV6-5 with TRBJ2-5; tentatively, D is TRBD2 (6 bases). The germline gives CDR1 MNHEY, CDR2 SVGAGI. This CDR3 comprises 16 residues. Trimming removed 4 bases from V and 2 bases from J, with 17 bases in between. The CDR3 nucleotides read TGTGCCAGCAGTTCTCCCCGCCGACTAGTACAAGAGACCCAGTACTTC. This sequence encodes CASSSPRRLVQETQYF.

The chain links TRBV6-1 to TRBJ2-7, with D unresolved. The germline gives CDR1 MNHNS, CDR2 SASEGT. CDR3 length: 14 amino acids. V gave up 5 bases and J gave up 2 bases, with 13 bases separating them. CDR3 protein: CASSKSLSTYEQYF. In DNA form, the CDR3 reads TGTGCCAGCAGTAAGAGCCTTTCTACCTACGAGCAGTACTTC.

The rearrangement joins TRBV4-1 to TRBJ1-2, with a weak D call TRBD1 (5 bases). The V end was cut by 0 bases, the J end by 4 bases, with 12 bases between. The CDR3 has 15 amino acids. CDR1 is MGHRA and CDR2 is YSYEKL in the germline V gene. The CDR3 nucleotides are TGCGCCAGCAGCCAAGACGGAGGGGTTTCCTATGGCTACACCTTC. It is translated as CASSQDGGVSYGYTF.

The gene calls are TRBV27 and TRBJ1-1, with D possibly TRBD1 on 5 matching bases. V shed 5 bases and J shed 5 bases, with 12 bases lying between them. In germline, CDR1 is MNHEY, CDR2 SMNVEV (reference sequence). The CDR3 spans 13 residues. CDR3 in amino acids: CASSVTGRTEAFF. CDR3 nucleotides: TGTGCCAGCAGTGTAACAGGACGGACTGAAGCTTTCTTT.

This chain joins TRBV2 and TRBJ1-1, with D possibly matching TRBD1 (5 bases). This CDR3 spans 13 amino acids. Deletions cut 11 bases from V and 3 bases from J, with 16 bases between. From germline, CDR1 is SNHLY and CDR2 FYNNEI. The CDR3 DNA reads as TGTGCCGCGTTGGGCAGGGCGGACACTGAAGCTTTCTTT. Protein: CAALGRADTEAFF.

The chain joins TRBV2 to TRBJ1-1, with D unresolved. The CDR3 extends over 15 amino acids. Trimming removed 1 base from V and 1 base from J, with 10 bases in between. Germline assignment: CDR1 SNHLY and CDR2 FYNNEI. The CDR3 loop is CASSEVWGGNTEAFF. CDR3 DNA: TGTGCCAGCAGTGAAGTTTGGGGAGGGAACACTGAAGCTTTCTTT.

The rearrangement uses TRBV19 and TRBJ1-1, with 8 bases matching TRBD1. After removal of 3 bases from V and 3 bases from J, the junction contained 9 bases not matched to a gene. Germline loops: CDR1 LNHDA, CDR2 SQIVND (reference sequence). This CDR3 contains 16 residues. The CDR3 DNA reads as TGTGCCAGTAGTATTACCCCGACAGGGGTGGACACTGAAGCTTTCTTT. Its protein product is CASSITPTGVDTEAFF.

V and J are TRBV2 and TRBJ2-2; D unclear. Germline CDR1 SNHLY, CDR2 FYNNEI. The CDR3 runs to 13 residues. Trimming removed 8 bases from V and 3 bases from J, with 10 bases in between. The CDR3 DNA follows: TGTGCCAGCCATTCACCGGACACCGGGGAGCTGTTTTTT. This sequence encodes CASHSPDTGELFF.

The chain employs TRBV9 and TRBJ2-5, with 9 positions matching TRBD1. Germline values: CDR1 SGDLS, CDR2 YYNGEE. Trimming took 4 bases from V and 5 from J; bases not matched to a gene: 9. This CDR3 spans 15 amino acids. CDR3 amino acids: CASSLGNRGQETQYF. In DNA, the CDR3 is TGTGCCAGCAGCTTAGGGAACAGGGGGCAGGAGACCCAGTACTTC.

This clone was counted between two and nine times. The V and J genes are TRBV5-4 and TRBJ2-2; D not resolved. Germline V gene lookup returns CDR1 SGHNT and CDR2 YYREEE (reference sequence). This CDR3 spans 12 amino acids. With 4 bases removed from V and 8 bases from J, the gap between germline ends came to 9 bases. The CDR3 spells CASSRTPGELFF. The CDR3 nucleotides read TGTGCCAGCAGCCGCACTCCGGGGGAGCTGTTTTTT.

V and J are TRBV19 and TRBJ1-6; possibly TRBD1 for D (6 bases). V lost 10 bases and J 7 bases, leaving 14 bases between the germline ends. The CDR3 runs to 13 residues. CDR1 and CDR2 (germline): LNHDA, SQIVND (reference sequence). The CDR3 DNA sequence: TGTGCCACCACTCGACAGGAAAATTCACCCCTCCACTTT. It yields the protein CATTRQENSPLHF.

The chain carries TRBV9 and TRBJ2-1; 9 bases match TRBD2. Germline CDR1 SGDLS, CDR2 YYNGEE. This CDR3 region has 15 residues. After removal of 3 bases from V and 0 bases from J, the junction contained 1 base not matched to a gene. Here the CDR3 DNA reads TGTGCCAGCAGCGATAGCGGGGGCTCCTACAATGAGCAGTTCTTC. Amino acid sequence: CASSDSGGSYNEQFF.

The chain joins TRBV10-2 to TRBJ2-7; tentatively, D is TRBD1 (6 bases). V shed 0 bases and J shed 7 bases, with 13 bases lying between them. In germline, CDR1 is WSHSY, CDR2 SAAADI. This CDR3 is 14 amino acids long. The CDR3 DNA is TGCGCCAGCAGTGAGTCGGGGGCCCTACGGGAGCAGTACTTC. This gives the protein CASSESGALREQYF.